These T cell receptor beta chains were read from a single sample in a study of STAT5B mutations in CD4+ large granular lymphocyte leukemia. Sequencing used immunoSEQ multiplex PCR; TCRdb keeps in-frame clones, though not all of them. Of under 35,000 clones listed, about 81% are singletons. What was sequenced was CD4+ T cells from blood buffy coats. The origin of the receptors is a human donor in good health. The CDR3 runs from the conserved cysteine through the conserved F or W. D genes are given only for firm matches. Expanded clones are given a class, and other clones once, few, many or no size at all.

>NA|TRBV10-3|few|TRBJ2-7
CAISESAYTYEQYF
TGTGCCATCAGTGAGTCGGCATATACCTACGAGCAGTACTTC
>TRBD1|TRBV5-5|few|TRBJ2-6
CASSGDRRSSGANVLTF
TGTGCCAGCAGCGGGGACAGACGGTCCTCTGGGGCCAACGTCCTGACTTTC
>TRBD1|TRBV14|NA|TRBJ2-7
CASSQAAGGEQYF
TGTGCCAGCAGCCAGGCCGCAGGGGGCGAGCAGTACTTC
>NA|TRBV7-8|NA|TRBJ1-4
CASSLAAGGTNEKLFF
TGTGCCAGCAGCTTAGCGGCGGGGGGCACTAATGAAAAACTGTTTTTT
>NA|TRBV19|few|TRBJ2-1
CASSMLGSYNEQFF
TGTGCCAGTAGTATGTTAGGGTCCTACAATGAGCAGTTCTTC
>TRBD1|TRBV15|once|TRBJ2-3
CATSRDHRGQGKGSTDTQYF
TGTGCCACCAGCAGAGATCATCGGGGACAGGGAAAGGGAAGCACAGATACGCAGTATTTT
>NA|TRBV5-1|NA|TRBJ2-2
CASSPEITGPNTGELFF
TGCGCCAGCAGCCCGGAAATTACAGGGCCGAACACCGGGGAGCTGTTTTTT
>NA|TRBV4-2|NA|TRBJ2-3
CASSQDRDWDTQYF
TGTGCCAGCAGCCAAGACCGGGACTGGGATACGCAGTATTTT
>TRBD2|TRBV6-5|NA|TRBJ2-5
CASRTPRPGGETQYF
TGTGCCAGCAGGACCCCGCGACCGGGAGGTGAGACCCAGTACTTC
>NA|TRBV7-9|NA|TRBJ1-1
CASSLLGGYTEAFF
TGTGCCAGCAGCTTATTGGGGGGCTACACTGAAGCTTTCTTT
>NA|TRBV7-2|NA|TRBJ1-6
CASSLDSGNSPLHF
TGTGCCAGCAGCTTAGATTCGGGGAATTCACCCCTCCACTTT
>NA|TRBV6-5|NA|TRBJ1-1
CASSSEQGQNTEAFF
TGTGCCAGCAGCAGCGAGCAGGGACAGAACACTGAAGCTTTCTTT
>NA|TRBV5-6|NA|TRBJ1-1
CASSLLRGNTEAFF
TGTGCCAGCAGCTTACTCAGGGGCAACACTGAAGCTTTCTTT
>TRBD2|TRBV5-1|NA|TRBJ2-2
CASSLEGGPTGELFF
TGCGCCAGCAGCTTGGAGGGAGGGCCCACCGGGGAGCTGTTTTTT
>NA|TRBV5-1|NA|TRBJ2-6
CASSELSGANVLTF
TGCGCCAGCAGCGAGCTATCCGGGGCCAACGTCCTGACTTTC
>TRBD1|TRBV2|NA|TRBJ2-1
CASSEIPGQGSNEQFF
TGTGCCAGCAGCGAGATCCCGGGACAGGGCTCCAATGAGCAGTTCTTC
>TRBD2|TRBV7-3|NA|TRBJ2-1
CASSLGLASEQFF
TGTGCCAGCAGCTTGGGACTAGCCTCTGAGCAGTTCTTC
>NA|TRBV6-1|NA|TRBJ2-7
CASQNTVFYEQYF
TGTGCCAGCCAAAACACAGTTTTCTACGAGCAGTACTTC
>NA|TRBV18|NA|TRBJ2-3
CASSVLGVDTQYF
TGTGCCAGCTCAGTACTAGGGGTGGATACGCAGTATTTT
>TRBD1|TRBV28|NA|TRBJ1-1
CASRTGGVLYTEAFF
TGTGCCAGCAGAACAGGGGGTGTTTTGTATACTGAAGCTTTCTTT
>NA|TRBV7-2|NA|TRBJ1-4
CASSLHGTTNEKLFF
TGTGCCAGCAGCCTACACGGGACAACTAATGAAAAACTGTTTTTT
>TRBD1|TRBV11-2|NA|TRBJ2-7
CASSSSTGSGEQYF
TGTGCCAGCAGCTCCTCGACAGGGTCGGGCGAGCAGTACTTC
>TRBD1|TRBV11-3|NA|TRBJ1-3
CASRAGGTGYHSGNTIYF
TGTGCCAGCAGAGCAGGTGGGACAGGTTATCACTCTGGAAACACCATATATTTT
>NA|TRBV5-6|NA|TRBJ2-3
CASTPGPSTDTQYF
TGTGCCAGCACCCCCGGTCCCAGCACAGATACGCAGTATTTT
>NA|TRBV6-1|NA|TRBJ1-5
CASSEASQGSNQPQHF
TGTGCCAGCAGTGAAGCAAGTCAGGGTAGCAATCAGCCCCAGCATTTT
>TRBD1|TRBV5-1|once|TRBJ1-2
CASSLAAGQGHSYGYTF
TGCGCCAGCAGCTTGGCCGCTGGACAGGGTCACTCCTATGGCTACACCTTC
>TRBD2|TRBV25-1|NA|TRBJ2-7
CASSTSGPGPYEQYF
TGTGCCAGCAGCACTAGCGGCCCGGGCCCCTACGAGCAGTACTTC
>NA|TRBV7-7|NA|TRBJ2-5
CASSTQGGETQYF
TGTGCCAGCAGCACACAGGGAGGAGAGACCCAGTACTTC
>NA|TRBV19|NA|TRBJ2-3
CASSIGGPDTQYF
TGTGCCAGTAGTATAGGGGGGCCAGATACGCAGTATTTT
>TRBD1|TRBV11-2|NA|TRBJ2-5
CASSSQGEGTQYF
TGTGCCAGCAGCTCCCAGGGGGAAGGGACCCAGTACTTC